This record looks at one T cell receptor (beta chain) sequence and its context. The sample originates from a study of blood T cell repertoires in COVID-19. This CDR3 spans 15 amino acids. Source study methods: Counts of nucleated cells, estimated from reference gene primer amplification, were obtained. This table comes from immunoSEQ multiplex PCR, and its TCRdb copy is limited to in-frame clones, with some not included. The V and J calls and clone size come from that table; D and trimming were worked out from the DNA. The sample comprises around 99,000 clones, 90% of which are singletons, and around 5% rests with the top ten.

The sequencing sample was made of peripheral blood. The clonotype comes from a man between 45 and 60 years old with acute or convalescent COVID-19. The chain is built from TRBV21-1 and TRBJ2-1; the table's TRBD2 call for D was not verified on the DNA. TRBV21-1 is a known pseudogene. Written as DNA, the CDR3 is TGTGCCAGCAGCAAGCCGGGAGCACCCTACAATGAGCAGTTCTTC. Protein: CASSKPGAPYNEQFF.